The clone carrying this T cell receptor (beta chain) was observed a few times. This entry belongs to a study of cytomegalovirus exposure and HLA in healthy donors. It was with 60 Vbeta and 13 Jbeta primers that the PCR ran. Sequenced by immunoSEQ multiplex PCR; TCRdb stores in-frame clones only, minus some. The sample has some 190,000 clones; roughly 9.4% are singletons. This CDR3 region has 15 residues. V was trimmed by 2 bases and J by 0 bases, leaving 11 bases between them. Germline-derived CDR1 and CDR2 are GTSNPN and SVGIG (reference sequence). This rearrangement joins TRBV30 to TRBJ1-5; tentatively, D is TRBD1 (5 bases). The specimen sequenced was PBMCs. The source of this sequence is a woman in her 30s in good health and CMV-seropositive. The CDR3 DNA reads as TGTGCCTGGAGTTGGGGGGACTATAGCAATCAGCCCCAGCATTTT. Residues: CAWSWGDYSNQPQHF.